The TCR beta chain described here comes from a study of cytomegalovirus exposure and HLA in healthy donors. Background on the study: A later analysis reported the same platform for the approximately 110 validation repertoires and the approximately 720 first-cohort repertoires. The study, taken as a whole, reports: In vitro, three CMV-associated chains proved specific for CMV antigens. Most observed TCR sequences were rare, whereas some public TCRs were detected in many donors. TCR beta chains numbering some 150 were designated cytomegalovirus-associated.

Losses at the gene ends were 0 bases for V and 5 bases for J; bases not matched to a gene: 8. This CDR3 comprises 16 residues. Germline-derived CDR1 and CDR2 are SGHRS and YFSETQ. Method: immunoSEQ multiplex PCR; TCRdb's copy keeps in-frame clones and lacks some. The data hold some 130,000 clones, with roughly 89% observed a single time. With regard to this clone: Its antigen is unknown.

V and J are TRBV5-1 and TRBJ2-5; 9 bases line up with TRBD2. This sequence originates from a woman under 30 in good health and CMV-seronegative. Sample: PBMCs. CDR3 in amino acids: CASSLVRGGALETQYF. CDR3 sequence (DNA): TGCGCCAGCAGCTTGGTTCGCGGGGGGGCCTTGGAGACCCAGTACTTC.